The TCR beta chain under discussion was sequenced for a study of T-cell reconstitution after alpha-beta-depleted transplantation in children. Findings of the study overall: Counts and diversity of T cells one year after transplant came mostly from newly produced T cells. About two months after transplant, alpha-beta T cells reportedly came from several hundred expanded graft clones.

CDR3 length equals 17 residues. CDR1 SEHNR and CDR2 FQNEAQ come from the germline V gene (reference sequence). Trimming cost V 5 bases and J 5 bases; bases outside gene matches: 8. Comments on this clonotype: Its matching antigen is unknown.

The authors prepared the TCRbeta library with unique molecular identifiers. TCRdb used MiXCR to reprocess the PCR reads, holding one entry per CDR3 protein. The sample includes about 180,000 distinct CDR3 sequences, 11% of them seen just once. The chain employs TRBV7-9 and TRBJ2-5; 16 bases map to TRBD2. The origin of this receptor is a boy younger than 10 with acute myeloid leukemia, due to receive a stem cell transplant. Specimen: PBMCs, collected before TCRalphabeta/CD19-depleted stem cell transplant. In DNA, the CDR3 is TGTGCCAGCAGCCCCGGGACTAGCGGGAGGGCCGCGGAGACCCAGTACTTC. This encodes CASSPGTSGRAAETQYF.